Listed below are T cell receptor beta chains from one sample, sequenced in a study of blood T cell repertoires in COVID-19. The repertoire was sequenced with immunoSEQ multiplex PCR; TCRdb's copy has only in-frame clones and lacks some. The table records approximately 500,000 clones, 85% to 90% of them present only once. The sequencing input was peripheral blood. The receptors shown here come from a woman between 50 and 59 years old with COVID-19, enrolled during active disease. Both conserved end residues are part of each CDR3. Fields, in order: D gene, V gene, J gene, CDR3 protein. The D gene is left open where the match is weak.

TRBD1	TRBV27	TRBJ2-2	CASSHGTGGARELFF
TRBD1	TRBV6-4	TRBJ1-2	CASSPPGQGVSYYGYTF
-	TRBV5-4	TRBJ2-1	CASSLGRSSYNEQFF
TRBD1	TRBV7-9	TRBJ1-2	CASSPGTDFNYGYTF
-	TRBV5-4	TRBJ1-4	CASSLTQTNEKLFF
-	TRBV19	TRBJ1-6	CASSTQQWGRNSPLHF
-	TRBV27	TRBJ1-2	CASSSPGHLGGYTF
-	TRBV13	TRBJ1-2	CASSSALGSVNYGYTF
-	TRBV4-1	TRBJ1-6	CASSQSRGGRGSSPLHF
TRBD1	TRBV11-3	TRBJ2-3	CASSDRTGPDTQYF
-	TRBV4-1	TRBJ2-5	CASSQRIGAQETQYF
-	TRBV30	TRBJ2-7	CAWSGGTQLPYEQYF
TRBD2	TRBV13	TRBJ2-3	CASSPGLVAGDTQYF
-	TRBV6-5	TRBJ1-1	CASRRDTNMNTEAFF
-	TRBV27	TRBJ1-1	CASSGHKQVMLNTEAFF
TRBD1	TRBV3-1/TRBV3-2	TRBJ1-1	CASSHDDRGTEAFF
TRBD1	TRBV5-1	TRBJ1-2	CASSGGTGSDGYTF
TRBD2	TRBV30	TRBJ2-1	CAWSGRGGAWEQFF
-	TRBV19	TRBJ1-1	CASTPGQGSTEAFF
-	TRBV27	TRBJ1-2	CASSSSTGFYGYTF
-	TRBV2	TRBJ1-5	CASTGRKNQPQHF
TRBD1	TRBV11-1	TRBJ2-1	CASSRPATGGLNEQFF
TRBD2	TRBV6-1	TRBJ2-1	CASSDQSGGGWNEQFF
TRBD1	TRBV2	TRBJ2-7	CASTEDAGQVITYEQYF
TRBD1	TRBV6-6	TRBJ1-1	CASSKNRQGATEAFF
TRBD1	TRBV7-2	TRBJ1-5	CASSLTGRGLGQPQHF
-	TRBV7-3	TRBJ2-7	CASSLTPGEQGEQYF
-	TRBV7-9	TRBJ2-1	CASTPRGNYNEQFF
TRBD2	TRBV19	TRBJ2-3	CASSLPGTRGDTQYF
TRBD2	TRBV7-2	TRBJ2-3	CASSPTSGATDTQYF
-	TRBV18	TRBJ1-5	CASSSGFQEEGNQPQHF
-	TRBV29-1	TRBJ1-3	CSVERVNLGNTIYF
TRBD1	TRBV9	TRBJ2-7	CASSVQEGQLYEQYF
TRBD2	TRBV5-1	TRBJ2-7	CASSRGERGRTHQPYEQYF
TRBD1	TRBV5-6	TRBJ1-6	CASSFLGQGGFNSPLHF
TRBD1	TRBV6-6	TRBJ1-6	CASSSLTGINSPLHF
-	TRBV5-1	TRBJ1-2	CASSPRVGGPANYGYTF
TRBD1	TRBV19	TRBJ1-2	CASMQEDRVHGYTF
-	TRBV5-6	TRBJ2-7	CASSLAGTAVVREQYF
-	TRBV5-1	TRBJ1-1	CASSPPTETEAFF